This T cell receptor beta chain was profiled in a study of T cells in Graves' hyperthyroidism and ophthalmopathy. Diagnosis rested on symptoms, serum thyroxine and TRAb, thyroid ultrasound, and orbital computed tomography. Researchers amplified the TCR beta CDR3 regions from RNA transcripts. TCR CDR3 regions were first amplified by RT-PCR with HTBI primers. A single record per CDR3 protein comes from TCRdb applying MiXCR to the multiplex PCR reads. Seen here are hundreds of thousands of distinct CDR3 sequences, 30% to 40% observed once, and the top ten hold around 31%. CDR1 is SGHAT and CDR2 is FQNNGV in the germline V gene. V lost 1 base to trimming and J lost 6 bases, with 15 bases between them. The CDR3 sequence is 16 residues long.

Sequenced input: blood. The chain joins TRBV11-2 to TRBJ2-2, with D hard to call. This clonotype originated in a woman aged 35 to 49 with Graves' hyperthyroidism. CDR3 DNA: TGTGCCAGCAGCTTAGCCCCGGGTCACAAGCCCGGGGAGCTGTTTTTT. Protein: CASSLAPGHKPGELFF.